This T cell receptor (beta chain) originates from a study of OX40 agonist ivuxolimab in advanced cancers. Across the whole study: Patients achieving partial responses numbered three: one hepatocellular carcinoma case and two cutaneous melanoma cases.

Notes on this clone: Antigen unknown.

Study-level points and caveats: CD4+ and CD8+ T cells in blood underwent clonal expansion by week 6 at 0.1 to 3.0 mg/kg. Expanded clones were, on average, more numerous among CD8+ T cells than CD4+.

Profiling relied on immunoSEQ multiplex PCR, and the TCRdb table lists in-frame clones only, not all of them. The repertoire holds 150,000 to 190,000 clones, with under 95% as singletons. The CDR3 length is 15 residues. V shed 10 bases and J shed 5 bases, with 23 bases lying between them. CDR1 is MNHNS and CDR2 is SASEGT in the germline V gene. This receptor was identified in an adult with an advanced solid tumor such as melanoma, head and neck, liver or kidney cancer. This chain uses TRBV6-1 with TRBJ1-2; the D gene is possibly TRBD1 (5 bases). The sample consisted of CD4+ or CD8+ T cells sorted from blood, taken in a trial of the OX40 agonist ivuxolimab. This chain's CDR3 is CATQAGSLGGYGYTF. The CDR3 DNA reads as TGTGCCACCCAAGCCGGATCCCTCGGGGGGTATGGCTACACCTTC.